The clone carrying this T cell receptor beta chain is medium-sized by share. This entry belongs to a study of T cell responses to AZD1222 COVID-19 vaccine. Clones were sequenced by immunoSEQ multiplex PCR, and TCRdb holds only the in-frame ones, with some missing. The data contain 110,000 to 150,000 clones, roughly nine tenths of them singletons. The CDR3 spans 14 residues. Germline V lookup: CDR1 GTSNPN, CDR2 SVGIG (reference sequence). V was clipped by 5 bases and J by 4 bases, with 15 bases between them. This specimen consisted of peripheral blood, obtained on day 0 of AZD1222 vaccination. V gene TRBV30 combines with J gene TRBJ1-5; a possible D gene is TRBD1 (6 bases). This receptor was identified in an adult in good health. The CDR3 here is CAWGTGRENQPQHF. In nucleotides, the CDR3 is TGTGCCTGGGGTACAGGGAGGGAGAATCAGCCCCAGCATTTT.